These T cell receptor beta chains were read from a single sample in a study of long-term antiretroviral therapy in people with HIV. The assay was immunoSEQ multiplex PCR, and TCRdb's table has in-frame clones only and misses some. The sample yields about 25,000 clones, around 87% seen once. The material was unsorted PBMCs, obtained 1.9 years after starting antiretroviral therapy. These receptors all stem from a young woman with HIV. The conserved cysteine and the conserved F or W are not part of the CDR3 here. Clone size is shown for a subset of rows, as once, few, many or a class of expanded clone.

>-|TRBJ2-2|TRBV6-1
ASTAGKANTGELF
>once|TRBJ2-2|TRBV30
AWRSEGREYTGELF
>-|TRBJ2-1|TRBV5-1
ASSLRGEQF
>once|TRBJ1-2|TRBV18
ASSPVAGGAYGYT
>-|TRBJ1-1|TRBV7-6
ASSLEAMNTEAF
>-|TRBJ1-1|TRBV18
ASSPLQGRSTEAF
>-|TRBJ2-5|TRBV10-3
AISSGTSGGETQY
>-|TRBJ1-3|TRBV10-3
AISKGLLSSGNTIY
>-|TRBJ1-1|TRBV2
ASSWTESEAF
>-|TRBJ2-3|TRBV7-8
ASSSDERGEADTQY
>few|TRBJ2-7|TRBV2
ASSIQTDYEQY
>-|TRBJ1-2|TRBV4-1
ASSQDVEEVYYGYT
>-|TRBJ1-1|TRBV6-7
ASNFQHIMNTEAF
>-|TRBJ1-5|TRBV7-3
ASSLGGGNQPQH
>-|TRBJ2-5|TRBV19
ASRWRAKEETQY
>-|TRBJ2-1|TRBV19
ASVGGINSYNEQF
>-|TRBJ2-7|TRBV30
AWSVLGWGEQY
>-|TRBJ2-5|TRBV7-7
ASSLGINGGETQY
>-|TRBJ1-5|TRBV4-2
ASSQAFVDGDQPQH
>-|TRBJ2-7|TRBV19
ASSPGRLGTSTYEQY
>once|TRBJ1-2|TRBV10-3
AISEPRGLSNYGYT
>-|TRBJ1-6|TRBV6-4
ASSRDPGLNSPLH
>-|TRBJ1-5|TRBV5-4
ASSLDRGLVQPQH
>-|TRBJ1-5|TRBV19
ASGTEKSNQPQH
>-|TRBJ1-5|TRBV6-1
ASSPGQGKPQH
>-|TRBJ1-1|TRBV6-5
ARNPLNTEAF
>-|TRBJ1-5|TRBV18
ASSPPGTGPNQPQH
>-|TRBJ2-6|TRBV9
ASSVALDGVNVLT
>-|TRBJ2-1|TRBV10-3
AIRATGGDEQF
>-|TRBJ2-3|TRBV5-1
ASMRGDTTDTQY
>-|TRBJ1-2|TRBV5-1
ASSLARVGGYT
>-|TRBJ2-1|TRBV19
ASSRTSYEQF
>-|TRBJ1-2|TRBV19
ASSISAGGSVGYT
>-|TRBJ1-3|TRBV4-1
ASSQDGDTGNTIY
>-|TRBJ2-5|TRBV9
ASSMGALQETQY
>-|TRBJ1-1|TRBV5-4
ASSLDRGLTAEAF
>few|TRBJ1-2|TRBV15
ATSRESGGSSFYGYT
>once|TRBJ1-5|TRBV5-1
ASSIGTASNQPQH
>-|TRBJ1-3|TRBV4-2
ASSQDSTRSGNTIY
>-|TRBJ2-7|TRBV5-4
ASSLGGDSYEQY
>-|TRBJ2-1|TRBV6-5
ASSQAPTSYNEQF
>-|TRBJ1-2|TRBV19
ASSINAGARRHGYT
>-|TRBJ2-3|TRBV7-9
ASSLALAGGNTDTQY
>-|TRBJ2-1|TRBV29-1
SVLGPSPYNEQF
>-|TRBJ2-2|TRBV7-3
ASSFRGAGELF
>-|TRBJ1-4|TRBV5-1
ASRAGGGEKLF
>-|TRBJ2-3|TRBV15
ATRGGRSGTDTQY
>-|TRBJ2-2|TRBV18
ASSPFPTGELF
>-|TRBJ2-7|TRBV30
AWSVRGRGSEQY
>-|TRBJ2-3|TRBV10-3
AISRGPDADTQY
>-|TRBJ2-5|TRBV27
ASSSLNRGLKETQY
>-|TRBJ2-5|TRBV5-1
ASSTTGGGNQETQY
>few|TRBJ1-4|TRBV7-9
ASSPGQGREKLF
>-|TRBJ1-2|TRBV5-8
ASSRTGGFGYT
>-|TRBJ2-4|TRBV4-2
ASSPKVAAENQY
>once|TRBJ1-5|TRBV6-6
ASSLGLGYSNQPQH
>once|TRBJ1-1|TRBV7-3
ASSLSSGTGIAF